This paragraph reports one TCR beta chain. The entry originates in a study of blood T cell repertoires in COVID-19. This CDR3 spans 12 amino acids. Trimming shortened V by 4 bases and J by 3 bases, and 10 bases separated the two germline ends. From germline, CDR1 is GTSNPN and CDR2 SVGIG (reference sequence). Profiling relied on immunoSEQ multiplex PCR, and the TCRdb table lists in-frame clones only, not all of them. The data contain some 200,000 clones, 90% to 95% of them singletons. The material sequenced was peripheral blood. The sequence was obtained from a man under 40 with acute or convalescent COVID-19. The J gene is TRBJ2-7, the V gene TRBV30, with D hard to call. CDR3 nucleotide sequence: TGTGCCTGGACCAGAGACTTCTACGAGCAGTACTTC. It translates to CAWTRDFYEQYF.